The clone carrying this TCR beta chain was recorded at least ten times. V lost 3 bases and J 3 bases, leaving 12 bases between the germline ends. The length of the CDR3 is 13 residues. The germline V gene has CDR1 DFQATT and CDR2 SNEGSKA (reference sequence). This sample was included in a study of T cells in Graves' hyperthyroidism and ophthalmopathy. What was amplified from RNA transcripts were TCR beta CDR3 regions. Researchers ran a first-round RT-PCR on the TCR CDR3 using the HTBI primer set. In TCRdb, the multiplex PCR reads were re-called with MiXCR into one record per CDR3 protein. The table shows about 400,000 distinct CDR3 sequences, with 15% to 18% occurring only once.

The chain recombines TRBV20-1 with TRBJ2-7; D is uncertain. Sequencing input: blood. The TCR sequence derives from a woman aged 18 to 35 with Graves' hyperthyroidism. The CDR3 is CSASGVLGYEQYF. Written as DNA, the CDR3 is TGCAGTGCTAGCGGTGTACTGGGCTACGAGCAGTACTTC.